This record looks at one T cell receptor (beta chain) sequence and its context. Naive CD45RA+ and memory CD45RA-negative subsets were split from CD4+ cells. Assay used: immunoSEQ multiplex PCR; TCRdb lists only in-frame clones, some missing. This table holds more than 2 million clones, approximately 95% found once. The entry originates in a study of shared clonotypes between healthy human individuals. The junction had 16 bases not matched to a gene; V was cut back by 4 bases and J by 2 bases. The CDR3 consists of 17 residues. Germline CDR1 and CDR2: SQVTM and ANQGSEA. The V gene is TRBV29-1, the J gene TRBJ2-5; 7 bases align to TRBD2. This TCR was recovered from a man aged 18 to 29 in good health. Specimen: naive CD4+ T cells sorted from blood. Subset described: CD45RA+ positively selected. The CDR3 loop is CSVGRVAGSGTQETQYF. For the CDR3, the DNA is TGCAGCGTTGGGAGGGTAGCGGGCTCCGGAACACAAGAGACCCAGTACTTC.